The clone carrying this T cell receptor beta chain has just one count. The CDR3 has 16 residues. V was clipped by 3 bases and J by 3 bases, with 12 bases between them. CDR1 is SGHTA, CDR2 FQGNSA, per germline. As processed by the authors: Amplification with reference gene primers provided the estimates of nucleated cell counts. Produced via immunoSEQ multiplex PCR; TCRdb's table is partial and in-frame only. The D gene and trimming were derived from the DNA, and the V and J assignments and clone size from that table. Seen here are 350,000 or so clones, around 87% observed once, and the top ten hold 10%. This entry comes from a study of blood T cell repertoires in COVID-19. The wider study: The cDNA or gDNA used as material had been derived from T cells, B-cell-depleted T cells, or PBMCs.

One Seattle source followed patients from active infection through their disease course. The receptor was derived from a woman under 40 with COVID-19, enrolled during active disease. The J gene is TRBJ1-6, the V gene TRBV7-2; TRBD1 might be the D (5 bases). The sample was peripheral blood. The CDR3 spells CASSFTTGLYNSPLHF. CDR3 coding DNA: TGTGCCAGCAGCTTCACGACGGGACTCTATAATTCACCCCTCCACTTT.